This T cell receptor beta chain comes out of a study of T cell responses to AZD1222 COVID-19 vaccine. Study-wide findings and caveats: Within unmutated variant regions lay the reported targets of nearly half of spike-specific TCRs. It was only after the peak T cell response that any repertoires were sampled.

In the case of this clone: Its antigen remains unidentified.

The CDR3 has 17 residues. Trimming stripped 4 bases from V and 0 bases from J, with 15 bases between. Per germline, CDR1 MGHRA and CDR2 YSYEKL. The assay was immunoSEQ multiplex PCR, and TCRdb's table has in-frame clones only and misses some. This sample carries around 140,000 clones, about 92% of them seen once, and the ten largest clones take over 7.5%. J is TRBJ1-4 and V is TRBV4-1; D not resolved. The specimen was peripheral blood, collected on day 0 of AZD1222 vaccination. This TCR was recovered from an adult in good health. CDR3 nucleotide sequence: TGCGCCAGCAGCCGAGACCCCGTATTAGCAACTAATGAAAAACTGTTTTTT. Amino acids: CASSRDPVLATNEKLFF.